The 29 T cell receptor beta chains below come from one sample, sequenced in a study of cytomegalovirus exposure and HLA in healthy donors (dated by TCRdb to the late 2010s). The library was obtained by the immunoSEQ multiplex PCR assay. The multiplex PCR relied on a mix of 60 forward primers for TCR Vbeta segments and 13 reverse primers for TCR Jbeta segments. The table was pulled from immuneACCESS by TCRdb, which kept in-frame rearrangements only. Such tables lose some clones; where checked, under half of the loss comes from unresolved V genes, and the rest has no known cause. The sample includes approximately 100,000 clones, with about three quarters observed a single time. The ten top clones hold roughly 6.2% of the sample. Sequencing was performed on PBMCs. These receptors were taken from a man in his fifties or sixties in good health and CMV-seropositive.

The chain combines TRBV11-3 with TRBJ2-2; TRBD1 matches 10 bases. Germline lookup yields CDR1 SGHNT and CDR2 YENEEA. V lost 5 bases, J lost 4 bases, and 7 bases stayed unmatched. This CDR3 has 16 amino acids. The CDR3 DNA reads TGTGCCAGCAGCCGAACGGGACAGGGGCCCACCGGGGAGCTGTTTTTT. It is translated as CASSRTGQGPTGELFF.

V and J are TRBV6-1 and TRBJ2-7, with D hard to call. CDR1 and CDR2 (germline): MNHNS, SASEGT. The length of the CDR3 is 13 residues. V lost 4 bases, J lost 5 bases, and 12 bases lay in between. Written as DNA, the CDR3 is TGTGCCAGCAGTGTAGTCGGTCCGGACGAGCAGTACTTC. Protein sequence: CASSVVGPDEQYF.

This chain links TRBV19 with TRBJ2-5; the D gene is possibly TRBD2 (5 bases). The DNA end lines up better with TRBJ2-7; the J call may be wrong. The germline CDR1 and CDR2 sequences are LNHDA and SQIVND (reference sequence). The length of the CDR3 is 14 residues. Written as DNA, the CDR3 is TGTGCCAGTGGTCGAAGGGAGTCCTCCTACGAGCAGTACTTC. Translating it yields CASGRRESSYEQYF.

V is TRBV5-6 and J is TRBJ1-2; TRBD1 matches at 8 bases. CDR3 length: 15 amino acids. The junction had 6 bases not matched to a gene; V was cut back by 0 bases and J by 5 bases. CDR1 is SGHDT, CDR2 YYEEEE, per germline. In DNA form, the CDR3 reads TGTGCCAGCAGCTTGGTGGCAGGGGGCTGGTATGGCTACACCTTC. It is translated as CASSLVAGGWYGYTF.

The rearrangement uses TRBV5-4 and TRBJ2-3; perhaps TRBD2 as D (6 bases). This CDR3 region has 13 residues. CDR1 and CDR2 from the germline V gene are SGHNT and YYREEE (reference sequence). Trimming pared 4 bases from V and 4 bases from J, leaving 10 bases between. In DNA form, the CDR3 reads TGTGCCAGCAGCGGGGGAGGCCCAGATACGCAGTATTTT. Amino acid sequence: CASSGGGPDTQYF.

V usage is TRBV21-1 and J usage is TRBJ2-7; TRBD2 is taken as the D call from the table, unchecked against the DNA. TRBV21-1 corresponds to a pseudogene. This CDR3 spans 17 amino acids. The DNA for the CDR3 is TGTGCCAGCAGCAAAGTGGGGAGGCGGGGGGATTCCTACGAGCAGTACTTC. Its translation: CASSKVGRRGDSYEQYF.

The chain links TRBV10-2 to TRBJ2-5; TRBD1 matches at 9 bases. From germline, CDR1 is WSHSY and CDR2 SAAADI. This CDR3 has 14 residues. Trimming at V came to 8 bases and at J to 5 bases, leaving 9 bases not matched to a gene. The CDR3 bases are TGCGCCAGCCGCCCGGGACAGGGAGTTGAGACCCAGTACTTC. Translated: CASRPGQGVETQYF.

The chain combines TRBV10-2 with TRBJ2-6; D call uncertain. The CDR3 loop spans 14 amino acids. The germline V and J ends were trimmed by 6 bases and 0 bases, with 6 bases remaining between them. The V gene's germline CDR1 is WSHSY and CDR2 SAAADI. The CDR3 region has the DNA TGCGCCAGCAGCATCAACTCTGGGGCCAACGTCCTGACTTTC. Protein product: CASSINSGANVLTF.

The chain uses TRBV6-5 and TRBJ2-1; perhaps TRBD2 as D (5 bases). The germline CDR1 and CDR2 sequences are MNHEY and SVGAGI. V gave up 7 bases and J gave up 4 bases, with 14 bases separating them. The CDR3 sequence is 14 residues long. This CDR3 is CASTNFGDYNEQFF. CDR3 sequence (DNA): TGTGCCAGCACCAACTTCGGGGATTACAATGAGCAGTTCTTC.

The chain employs TRBV5-4 and TRBJ1-2; D remains ambiguous. This CDR3 has 14 residues. The germline V and J ends were trimmed by 0 bases and 5 bases, with 11 bases remaining between them. Germline-derived CDR1 and CDR2 are SGHNT and YYREEE (reference sequence). The CDR3 DNA is TGTGCCAGCAGCTTGGCCCAGGCTCTGTATGGCTACACCTTC. Translating gives CASSLAQALYGYTF.

The genes are TRBV6-1 and TRBJ2-1, with 9 bases identical to TRBD2. With 3 bases clipped from V and 2 bases from J, the junction kept 2 bases outside the gene matches. Looked up from germline, CDR1 is MNHNS and CDR2 is SASEGT. The CDR3 covers 15 residues. CDR3 sequence: CASSDAGGPYNEQFF. The CDR3 DNA is TGTGCCAGCAGTGATGCGGGGGGGCCCTACAATGAGCAGTTCTTC.

The chain employs TRBV19 and TRBJ2-1; 9 bases are a match to TRBD2. The V segment lost 8 bases and the J segment 9 bases; nucleotides outside the gene matches: 11. The germline CDR1 and CDR2 sequences are LNHDA and SQIVND (reference sequence). The CDR3 has 14 amino acids. In nucleotides, the CDR3 is TGTGCCAGTGTGGGGGGCGGGGGGGCCGGTGAGCAGTTCTTC. Residues: CASVGGGGAGEQFF.

This clone was seen more than once but under ten times. The rearrangement joins TRBV5-4 to TRBJ2-5, with TRBD1 as a possible D gene (5 bases). The V and J ends lost 0 bases and 4 bases respectively, with 10 bases between them. CDR1 and CDR2 from the germline V gene are SGHNT and YYREEE (reference sequence). This CDR3 is built from 14 residues. CDR3 bases: TGTGCCAGCAGCTTGGGGGGCTCCAGAGAGACCCAGTACTTC. Amino acids: CASSLGGSRETQYF.

This clone showed up just a few times. This rearrangement joins TRBV4-3 to TRBJ1-1; D ambiguous. Germline loops: CDR1 LGHNA, CDR2 YSLEER. This CDR3 contains 15 residues. Trimming removed 4 bases from V and 3 bases from J, with 15 bases in between. The chain's CDR3 is CASSRVLGSDTEAFF. The CDR3 bases are TGCGCCAGCAGCCGTGTACTCGGGTCGGACACTGAAGCTTTCTTT.

CDR3 nucleotide sequence: TGCAGCGTTGGAGGGAGGGGAGAAGGCTACACCTTC. This encodes CSVGGRGEGYTF. The chain is built from TRBV29-1 and TRBJ1-2, with TRBD1 as a possible D gene (5 bases). V gave up 4 bases and J gave up 8 bases, with 14 bases separating them. Looked up from germline, CDR1 is SQVTM and CDR2 is ANQGSEA. CDR3 length: 12 residues.

The chain uses TRBV5-1 and TRBJ1-4; the match to TRBD1 covers 10 bases. V lost 5 bases to trimming and J lost 6 bases; unmatched junction nucleotides: 7. Germline V gene sequence: CDR1 SGHRS, CDR2 YFSETQ. The CDR3 extends over 15 amino acids. The CDR3 coding sequence is TGCGCCAGCAGTCGTACCGGGACAGGGGATGAAAAACTGTTTTTT. Its translation: CASSRTGTGDEKLFF.

The rearrangement uses TRBV6-1 and TRBJ2-7; 10 bases line up with TRBD1. Germline V lookup: CDR1 MNHNS, CDR2 SASEGT. The CDR3 is 14 residues long. Trimming cost V 8 bases and J 0 bases; bases outside gene matches: 4. CDR3: CASGRDRGSYEQYF. CDR3 nucleotide sequence: TGTGCCAGCGGGCGGGACAGGGGCTCCTACGAGCAGTACTTC.

The rearrangement joins TRBV9 to TRBJ1-2; a weak D match, TRBD1 (5 bases). CDR1 SGDLS and CDR2 YYNGEE come from the germline V gene. V was clipped by 5 bases and J by 8 bases, with 22 bases between them. This CDR3 spans 15 amino acids. The CDR3 DNA is TGTGCCAGCAGACCCCGGGGGAGTCCGGGGGAAGGCTACACCTTC. Amino acids: CASRPRGSPGEGYTF.

In its sample, this clone was seen many times. The genes are TRBV5-5 and TRBJ2-7; a weak D match, TRBD1 (6 bases). This CDR3 region has 16 residues. Germline CDR1 SGHKS, CDR2 YYEKEE (reference sequence). Between the trimmed V and J ends, which lost 0 bases and 3 bases, there was a span of 16 bases. This chain's CDR3 is CASSLALQGKGYEQYF. DNA of the CDR3: TGTGCCAGCAGCTTGGCCTTACAGGGAAAGGGCTACGAGCAGTACTTC.

This sequence joins TRBV9 and TRBJ1-1, with a possible D match to TRBD1 (5 bases). Germline CDR1 SGDLS, CDR2 YYNGEE. Deletions cut 3 bases from V and 0 bases from J, with 12 bases between. The CDR3 length is 15 residues. The CDR3 protein is CASSDLTVMNTEAFF. The CDR3 DNA follows: TGTGCCAGCAGCGACCTGACAGTAATGAACACTGAAGCTTTCTTT.

The chain joins TRBV4-1 to TRBJ1-6, with D perhaps matching TRBD1 (6 bases). The CDR3 is 18 amino acids. Germline loops: CDR1 MGHRA, CDR2 YSYEKL. The germline V and J ends were trimmed by 0 bases and 0 bases, with 12 bases remaining between them. The CDR3 DNA reads as TGCGCCAGCAGCCAAGAGGGTAGCAGGGGCTCCTATAATTCACCCCTCCACTTT. Its translation: CASSQEGSRGSYNSPLHF.

The rearrangement uses TRBV2 and TRBJ2-2, with 12 bases that match TRBD2. Trimming at V came to 5 bases and at J to 7 bases, leaving 11 bases not matched to a gene. The germline V gene has CDR1 SNHLY and CDR2 FYNNEI. This CDR3 region has 17 residues. The CDR3 region is CASSSTSGGYTVGELFF. Here the CDR3 DNA reads TGTGCCAGCAGTTCGACTAGCGGGGGTTACACAGTCGGGGAGCTGTTTTTT.

This clone was counted a single time. The chain joins TRBV7-8 to TRBJ1-5; possibly TRBD1 for D (6 bases). V was clipped by 7 bases and J by 3 bases, with 28 bases between them. The CDR3 sequence is 19 residues long. Germline assignment: CDR1 SGHVS and CDR2 FQNEAQ. CDR3 DNA sequence: TGTGCCAGCACCCTAGTGGGGGAGACCACAGGGAGCCCCAATCAGCCCCAGCATTTT. This codes for CASTLVGETTGSPNQPQHF.

This clone was observed once. The junction departs from the called germline gene at one end, perhaps through a read error. CDR3 DNA sequence: TGTTCCAGCACCACCGGAGGGGCCGGGGCGAACACTGAAGCTTTCTTT. Protein: CSSTTGGAGANTEAFF. This sequence joins TRBV7-9 and TRBJ1-1; a weak D match, TRBD1 (5 bases). Germline CDR1 is SEHNR and CDR2 is FQNEAQ (reference sequence). The CDR3 runs to 16 residues.

The genes are TRBV10-1 and TRBJ2-3, with a possible D match to TRBD2 (5 bases). Germline-derived CDR1 and CDR2 are WNHNN and SYGVQD (reference sequence). Trimming cost V 7 bases and J 6 bases, with 17 bases left between them. This CDR3 has 14 amino acids. CDR3 nucleotides: TGCGCCAGCATCTTGGTGTGGACGGGGGATACGCAGTATTTT. It yields the protein CASILVWTGDTQYF.

The gene calls are TRBV10-1 and TRBJ2-4; D call uncertain. CDR3 length equals 14 residues. Germline V gene sequence: CDR1 WNHNN, CDR2 SYGVQD (reference sequence). Trimming left V 0 bases short and J 8 bases short, with 11 bases between. The CDR3 sequence is CASSESARLDIQYF. CDR3 nucleotide sequence: TGCGCCAGCAGTGAGTCAGCCAGGCTGGACATTCAGTACTTC.

The J gene is TRBJ2-1, the V gene TRBV5-1, with TRBD2 matching over 11 bases. Germline CDR1 SGHRS, CDR2 YFSETQ. The CDR3 totals 15 residues. V shed 4 bases and J 4 bases; nucleotides not matched to a gene: 4. The CDR3 region has the DNA TGCGCCAGCAGCAGTAGCGGGGGGGGATACAATGAGCAGTTCTTC. It specifies CASSSSGGGYNEQFF.

This sequence joins TRBV7-6 and TRBJ1-2, with a possible D match to TRBD1 (5 bases). The length of the CDR3 is 15 residues. V was trimmed by 5 bases and J by 4 bases, leaving 17 bases between them. The germline V gene encodes CDR1 SGHVS and CDR2 FNYEAQ. CDR3 sequence: CASSKGATVSYGYTF. The CDR3 coding sequence is TGTGCCAGCAGCAAAGGGGCCACAGTGTCCTATGGCTACACCTTC.

This chain connects TRBV5-1 to TRBJ2-5; D possibly corresponds to TRBD1 (5 bases). The CDR3 is 12 residues long. V gave up 4 bases and J gave up 5 bases, with 9 bases separating them. Germline V lookup: CDR1 SGHRS, CDR2 YFSETQ. CDR3 protein: CASSQGRETQYF. For the CDR3, the DNA is TGCGCCAGCAGCCAGGGCCGGGAGACCCAGTACTTC.